This T cell receptor (beta chain) was documented in a study of T cell responses to AZD1222 COVID-19 vaccine. Overall study results and limits: Spike-specific TCR breadth and depth rose after two AZD1222 doses.

Libraries were prepared by immunoSEQ multiplex PCR; TCRdb keeps only in-frame clonotypes and omits some of them. The table lists roughly 150,000 clones, about 90% of them singletons. V was pared by 5 bases and J by 6 bases, with 13 bases between. The germline V gene has CDR1 SGHAT and CDR2 FQNNGV. CDR3 length equals 13 residues. As to this clone: Its antigen is still unknown.

The V and J genes are TRBV11-2 and TRBJ1-1; tentative D call: TRBD1 (5 bases). This specimen was peripheral blood, taken on day 0 of AZD1222 vaccination. This receptor was obtained from an adult in good health. The CDR3: CASSLLRGAEAFF. CDR3 bases: TGTGCCAGCAGCCTTCTACGGGGGGCTGAAGCTTTCTTT.